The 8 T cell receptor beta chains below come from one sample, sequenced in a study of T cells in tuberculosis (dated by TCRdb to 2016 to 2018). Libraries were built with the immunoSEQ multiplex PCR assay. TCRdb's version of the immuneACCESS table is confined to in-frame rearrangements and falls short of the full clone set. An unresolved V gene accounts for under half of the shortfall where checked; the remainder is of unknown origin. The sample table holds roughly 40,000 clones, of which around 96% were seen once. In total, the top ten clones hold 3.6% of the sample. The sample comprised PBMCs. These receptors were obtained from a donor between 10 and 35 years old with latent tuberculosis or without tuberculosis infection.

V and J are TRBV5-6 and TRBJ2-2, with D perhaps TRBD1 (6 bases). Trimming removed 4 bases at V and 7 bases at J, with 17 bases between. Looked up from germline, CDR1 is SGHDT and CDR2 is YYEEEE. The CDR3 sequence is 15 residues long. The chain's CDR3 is CASSRLMQGSGELFF. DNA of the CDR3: TGTGCCAGCAGCAGACTCATGCAGGGGAGCGGGGAGCTGTTTTTT.

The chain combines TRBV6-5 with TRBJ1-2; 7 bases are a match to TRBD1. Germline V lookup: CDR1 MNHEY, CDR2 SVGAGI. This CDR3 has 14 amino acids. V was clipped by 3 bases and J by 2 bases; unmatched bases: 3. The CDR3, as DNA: TGTGCCAGCAGTTATACAGGGGAGAACTATGGCTACACCTTC. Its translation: CASSYTGENYGYTF.

The CDR3 sequence: CASSEGAGYNEKLFF. The CDR3 DNA is TGTGCCAGCAGTGAAGGCGCAGGCTATAATGAAAAACTGTTTTTT. The genes are TRBV2 and TRBJ1-4; no reliable D call. CDR3 length equals 15 residues. Germline values: CDR1 SNHLY, CDR2 FYNNEI. V gave up 1 base and J gave up 4 bases, with 10 bases separating them.

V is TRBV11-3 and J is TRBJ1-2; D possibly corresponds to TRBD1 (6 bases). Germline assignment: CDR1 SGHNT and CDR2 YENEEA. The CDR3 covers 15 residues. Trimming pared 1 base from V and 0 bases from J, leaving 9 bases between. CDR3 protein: CASSLGTDANYGYTF. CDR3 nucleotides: TGTGCCAGCAGCTTAGGGACAGACGCTAACTATGGCTACACCTTC.

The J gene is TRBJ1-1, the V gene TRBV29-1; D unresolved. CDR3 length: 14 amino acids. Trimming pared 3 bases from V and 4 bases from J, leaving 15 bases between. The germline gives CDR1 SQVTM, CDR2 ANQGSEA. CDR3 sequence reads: CSVERGAGGTEAFF. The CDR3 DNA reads TGCAGCGTTGAGCGGGGAGCGGGTGGCACTGAAGCTTTCTTT.

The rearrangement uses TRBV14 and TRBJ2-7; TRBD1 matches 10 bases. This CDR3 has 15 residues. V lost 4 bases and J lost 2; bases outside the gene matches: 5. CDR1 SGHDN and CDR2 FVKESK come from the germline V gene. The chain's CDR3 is CASSPGGTGAYEQYF. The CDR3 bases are TGTGCCAGCAGCCCGGGTGGGACAGGGGCCTACGAGCAGTACTTC.

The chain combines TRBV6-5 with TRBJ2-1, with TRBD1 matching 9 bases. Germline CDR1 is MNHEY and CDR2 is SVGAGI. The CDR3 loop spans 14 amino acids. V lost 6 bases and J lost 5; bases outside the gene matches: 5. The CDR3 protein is CASRGQGIHNEQFF. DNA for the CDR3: TGTGCCAGCAGGGGACAGGGAATCCACAATGAGCAGTTCTTC.

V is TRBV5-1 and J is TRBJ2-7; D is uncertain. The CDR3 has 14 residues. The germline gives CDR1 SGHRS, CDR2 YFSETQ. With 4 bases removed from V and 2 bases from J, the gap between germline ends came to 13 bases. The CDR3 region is CASSLGPTPYEQYF. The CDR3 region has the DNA TGCGCCAGCAGCCTGGGTCCTACGCCCTACGAGCAGTACTTC.